This T cell receptor (beta chain) derives from a study of Graves' ophthalmopathy and Graves' hyperthyroidism. The study, taken as a whole, reports: Using a 13-signature model, the authors split ophthalmopathy from stable hyperthyroidism, with 85% to 90% sensitivity and roughly 83% specificity.

The sample holds one count of this clonotype. Antigen specificity is unknown. Amplification from RNA transcripts yielded the TCR beta CDR3 regions. Scientists carried out first-round RT-PCR using HTBI primers and then a second-round multiplex PCR. TCRdb reprocessed the multiplex PCR reads with MiXCR, giving one entry per CDR3 protein. The sample includes around 1,200,000 distinct CDR3 sequences, about 38% of them seen just once. Aged 18 to 65, hyperthyroidism patients had been newly diagnosed, with under 2 months' duration. Germline V gene data show CDR1 as SNHLY and CDR2 as FYNNEI. Trimming stripped 6 bases from V and 8 bases from J, with 19 bases between. This CDR3 comprises 15 residues.

The receptor comes from an adult man with Graves' hyperthyroidism. The chain has TRBV2 and TRBJ1-4; weak D call: TRBD1 (6 bases). Sequencing was performed on peripheral blood or thyroid tissue (not recorded which). CDR3 in DNA: TGTGCCAGCAGCCCCGGGGGGGCCTCTGGGGAAAAACTGTTTTTT. It codes for CASSPGGASGEKLFF.